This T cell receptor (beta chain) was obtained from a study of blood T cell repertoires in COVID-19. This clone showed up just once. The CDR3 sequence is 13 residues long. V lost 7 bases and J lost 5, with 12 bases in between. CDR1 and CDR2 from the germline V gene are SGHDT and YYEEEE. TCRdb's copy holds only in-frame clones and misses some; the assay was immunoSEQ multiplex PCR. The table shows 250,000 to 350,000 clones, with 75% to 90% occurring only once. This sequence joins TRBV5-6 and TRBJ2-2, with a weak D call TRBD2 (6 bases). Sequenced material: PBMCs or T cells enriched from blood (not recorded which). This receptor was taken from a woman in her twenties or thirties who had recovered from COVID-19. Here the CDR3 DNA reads TGTGCCAGCGGAGGTGGAGGGACCGGGGAGCTGTTTTTT. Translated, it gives CASGGGGTGELFF. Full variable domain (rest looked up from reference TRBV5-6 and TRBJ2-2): DAGVTQSPTHLIKTRGQQVTLRCSPKSGHDTVSWYQQALGQGPQFIFQYYEEEERQRGNFPDRFSGHQFPNYSSELNVNALLLGDSALYLCASGGGGTGELFFGEGSRLTVL.